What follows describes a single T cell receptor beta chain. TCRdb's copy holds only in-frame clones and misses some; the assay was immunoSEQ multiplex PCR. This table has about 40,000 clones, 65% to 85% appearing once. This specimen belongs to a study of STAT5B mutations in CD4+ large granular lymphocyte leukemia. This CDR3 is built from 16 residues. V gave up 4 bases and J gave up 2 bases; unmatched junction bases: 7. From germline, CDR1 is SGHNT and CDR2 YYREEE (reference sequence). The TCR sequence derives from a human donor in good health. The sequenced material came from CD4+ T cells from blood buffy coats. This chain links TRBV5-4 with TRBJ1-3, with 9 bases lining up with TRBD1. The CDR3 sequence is CASSRGQGYAGNTIYF. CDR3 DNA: TGTGCCAGCAGCCGGGGACAGGGCTACGCTGGAAACACCATATATTTT.